Listed below are T cell receptor beta chains from one sample, sequenced in a study of metastatic and nonmetastatic thyroid tumors. TCRdb re-clonotyped the PCR reads through MiXCR. The repertoire holds about 17,000 clones, with about 34% as singletons. What was sequenced was tumor tissue. These TCRs come from a female donor with papillary thyroid cancer or a benign thyroid nodule (not recorded which). Some clones in this sample may be carry-over from other donors' samples. Both conserved end residues are part of each CDR3. The D gene is left open where the match is weak. Some rows have no size entry. The others give once, few or many, or a class for an expanded clone.

j_call	v_call	d_call	clone_size	cdr3_aa	cdr3_nt
TRBJ1-2	TRBV3-1	TRBD1	.	CASSRQGSNYGYTF	TGTGCCAGCAGCCGACAGGGGTCAAACTATGGCTACACCTTC
TRBJ1-6	TRBV4-1	.	.	CASSQASNSPLHF	TGCGCCAGCAGCCAGGCTTCTAATTCACCCCTCCACTTT
TRBJ2-7	TRBV12-3/TRBV12-4	.	few	CASSPRDGYYEQYF	TGTGCCAGCAGTCCCCGGGACGGCTACTACGAGCAGTACTTC
TRBJ2-1	TRBV6-5	.	few	CASSYALAVGGEQFF	TGTGCCAGCAGTTACGCCCTAGCGGTAGGGGGTGAGCAGTTCTTC
TRBJ2-1	TRBV9	TRBD2	.	CASSVTSGGYGNEQFF	TGTGCCAGCAGCGTAACTAGCGGGGGCTATGGCAATGAGCAGTTCTTC
TRBJ1-2	TRBV20-1	TRBD1	medium-sized	CSARDRDRGRYGYTF	TGCAGTGCTAGAGACCGAGACAGGGGTAGATATGGCTACACCTTC
TRBJ2-3	TRBV11-2	.	.	CASSRDRAQYF	TGTGCCAGCAGCCGGGACCGAGCGCAGTATTTT
TRBJ2-3	TRBV7-6	.	many	CASSWDSGTDTQYF	TGTGCCAGCAGCTGGGACTCCGGCACAGATACGCAGTATTTT
TRBJ2-7	TRBV6-1	.	once	CASSVVQGAYEQNF	TGTGCCAGCAGTGTAGTACAGGGAGCCTACGAGCAGAACTTC
TRBJ1-4	TRBV30	.	few	CAWSFAVNEKLFF	TGTGCCTGGAGTTTTGCGGTTAATGAAAAACTGTTTTTT
TRBJ1-2	TRBV28	TRBD1	few	CASSFKWDRGFYGYTF	TGTGCCAGCAGTTTTAAGTGGGACAGGGGATTCTATGGCTACACCTTC
TRBJ2-7	TRBV27	.	.	CASISTASYEQYF	TGTGCCAGCATCAGTACAGCCTCCTACGAGCAGTACTTC
TRBJ2-1	TRBV2	.	.	CASKPGGLYNEQFF	TGTGCCAGCAAACCAGGGGGGCTTTACAATGAGCAGTTCTTC
TRBJ2-3	TRBV5-1	.	.	CASSPRGIGTDTQYF	TGCGCCAGCAGCCCAAGGGGGATTGGCACAGATACGCAGTATTTT
TRBJ1-5	TRBV27	.	.	CASSPTHSRAGQPQHF	TGTGCCAGCAGTCCCACCCACTCGAGGGCCGGTCAGCCCCAGCATTTT
TRBJ1-5	TRBV30	TRBD1	few	CAWSARQGQYSNQPQHF	TGTGCCTGGAGTGCCCGACAGGGACAATATAGCAATCAGCCCCAGCATTTT
TRBJ1-1	TRBV5-1	TRBD1	.	CASSLGAAGGGYMNTEAFF	TGCGCCAGCAGCTTGGGTGCGGCAGGAGGGGGCTATATGAACACTGAAGCTTTCTTT
TRBJ1-2	TRBV3-1	.	.	CASSPAVGFVYTF	TGTGCCAGCAGCCCGGCTGTTGGGTTCGTCTACACCTTC
TRBJ2-1	TRBV19	TRBD2	few	CASSISGLAKYNEQFF	TGTGCCAGTAGTATATCGGGACTAGCGAAATACAATGAGCAGTTCTTC
TRBJ1-2	TRBV2	.	.	CASNMWGLADTF	TGTGCCAGCAATATGTGGGGTCTTGCGGACACCTTC
TRBJ2-7	TRBV5-5	TRBD2	.	CPSSRTSGSYEHYF	TGTCCCAGCAGCCGGACTAGCGGGAGTTACGAGCACTACTTC
TRBJ2-6	TRBV20-1	TRBD2	.	CSAYGGRGGANVLTF	TGCAGTGCGTACGGCGGGAGGGGAGGGGCCAACGTCCTGACTTTC
TRBJ1-2	TRBV6-1	.	.	CTSINRCNYGYTF	TGTACCAGCATAAACAGGTGTAACTATGGCTACACCTTC
TRBJ2-5	TRBV20-1	TRBD2	many	CSARGGTRSETQYF	TGCAGTGCTAGAGGGGGGACTAGGTCTGAGACCCAGTACTTC
TRBJ1-1	TRBV20-1	.	.	CSAREGRTEAFF	TGCAGTGCTAGAGAGGGTCGGACTGAAGCTTTCTTT
TRBJ2-7	TRBV6-9	TRBD2	few	CANRPGLADGYEQYF	TGTGCCAACAGACCGGGACTAGCGGATGGCTACGAGCAGTACTTC
TRBJ2-1	TRBV28	TRBD2	.	CASSSPAGEGNEQFF	TGTGCCAGCAGTTCTCCGGCGGGAGAGGGCAATGAGCAGTTCTTC
TRBJ2-7	TRBV6-2/TRBV6-3	.	.	CASSRTGGSYEQYF	TGTGCCAGCAGTAGGACCGGTGGGAGCTACGAGCAGTACTTC
TRBJ2-1	TRBV6-6	.	many	CASSPRAGGALKNNEQFF	TGTGCCAGCAGTCCTCGCGCTGGGGGAGCGCTAAAGAACAATGAGCAGTTCTTC
TRBJ2-1	TRBV2	TRBD2	.	CASSARGSGENEQFF	TGTGCCAGCAGTGCCCGGGGGAGCGGGGAAAATGAGCAGTTCTTC
TRBJ1-6	TRBV9	TRBD1	.	CASSARDRNSLLHF	TGTGCCAGCAGCGCTCGGGACAGGAATTCACTCCTCCACTTT
TRBJ2-7	TRBV6-5	TRBD1	few	CASSSHDRGDSYEQYF	TGTGCCAGCAGTTCCCACGACAGGGGCGACTCCTACGAGCAGTACTTC
TRBJ1-4	TRBV11-2	.	.	CASSLAGRVNEKLFF	TGTGCCAGCAGCTTAGCCGGCAGGGTTAATGAAAAACTGTTTTTT
TRBJ1-1	TRBV6-6	.	few	CASSYLSDMDTEAFF	TGTGCCAGCAGTTACCTCTCGGACATGGACACTGAAGCTTTCTTT
TRBJ2-1	TRBV5-6	.	many	CASSWYRTTGDEQFF	TGTGCCAGCAGCTGGTACAGGACCACAGGTGATGAGCAGTTCTTC
TRBJ1-2	TRBV9	TRBD1	few	CASSRSTGVDYGYTF	TGTGCCAGCAGCCGATCGACAGGGGTCGACTATGGCTACACCTTC
TRBJ2-2	TRBV29-1	.	few	CSVRVTGELFF	TGCAGCGTTCGGGTTACCGGGGAGCTGTTTTTT
TRBJ1-2	TRBV12-3/TRBV12-4	.	few	CASRRSDGYGYTF	TGTGCCAGCAGAAGGAGTGATGGCTATGGCTACACCTTC
TRBJ2-7	TRBV2	TRBD2	.	CASSGRTSGGYEQYF	TGTGCCAGCAGTGGACGGACTAGCGGGGGCTACGAGCAGTACTTC
TRBJ1-1	TRBV20-1	.	once	CSARGSGRLNTEAFF	TGCAGTGCTAGAGGTTCCGGACGGTTGAACACTGAAGCTTTCTTT
TRBJ2-1	TRBV6-5	TRBD2	.	CASSSPPGCGSSYNEQFF	TGTGCTAGCAGTTCCCCCCCCGGATGCGGGAGTTCCTACAATGAGCAGTTCTTC
TRBJ2-7	TRBV30	TRBD2	.	CAWRRGSGGHEQYF	TGTGCCTGGAGGCGGGGTAGCGGGGGCCACGAGCAGTACTTC
TRBJ1-2	TRBV28	.	few	CASSSTGGAGYTF	TGTGCCAGCAGCTCGACGGGGGGGGCTGGCTACACCTTC
TRBJ1-3	TRBV5-1	.	.	CASSLEAGVSGNTIYF	TGCGCCAGCAGCTTGGAGGCAGGGGTCTCTGGAAACACCATATATTTT
TRBJ2-7	TRBV28	TRBD2	few	CASTLARGYEQYF	TGTGCCAGCACACTAGCGAGGGGCTACGAGCAGTACTTC
TRBJ2-7	TRBV2	TRBD1	few	CATRDRGYEQYF	TGTGCCACCCGGGACAGGGGCTACGAGCAGTACTTC
TRBJ1-5	TRBV5-4	.	.	CASSPDRCLNQPQHF	TGTGCCAGCAGCCCCGACAGGTGTCTAAATCAGCCCCAGCATTTT
TRBJ2-7	TRBV5-1	TRBD2	.	CASSLEGTSSLREQYF	TGCGCCAGCAGCTTGGAGGGGACTAGCAGTCTACGAGAGCAGTACTTC
TRBJ1-1	TRBV15	.	.	CATSRPGAPRAFF	TGTGCCACCAGCAGACCGGGAGCCCCCAGAGCTTTCTTT
TRBJ1-4	TRBV7-8	.	.	CASSQGLGYATNEKLFF	TGTGCCAGCAGCCAGGGGCTTGGATATGCAACTAATGAAAAACTGTTTTTT
TRBJ2-1	TRBV6-1	.	medium-sized	CASSVQGGGYNEQFF	TGTGCCAGCAGTGTACAGGGGGGGGGGTACAATGAGCAGTTCTTC
TRBJ2-3	TRBV20-1	TRBD1	.	CSARVTGKSTDTQYF	TGCAGTGCTAGAGTGACAGGGAAAAGCACAGATACGCAGTATTTT
TRBJ1-2	TRBV11-3	.	.	CASSQSIKRGMRGYTF	TGTGCCAGCAGCCAATCAATAAAACGGGGAATGCGAGGCTACACCTTC